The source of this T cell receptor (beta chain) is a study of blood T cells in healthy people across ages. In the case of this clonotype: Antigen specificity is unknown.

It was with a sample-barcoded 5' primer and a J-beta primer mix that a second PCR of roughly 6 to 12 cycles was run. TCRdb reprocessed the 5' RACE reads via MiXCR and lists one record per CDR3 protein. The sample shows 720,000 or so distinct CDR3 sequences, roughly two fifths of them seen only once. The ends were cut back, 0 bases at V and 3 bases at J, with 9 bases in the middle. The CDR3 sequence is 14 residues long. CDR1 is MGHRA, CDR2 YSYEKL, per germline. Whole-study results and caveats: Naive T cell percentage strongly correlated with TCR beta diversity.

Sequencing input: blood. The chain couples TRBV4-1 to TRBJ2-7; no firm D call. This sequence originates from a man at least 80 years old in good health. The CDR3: CASSQEGLGYEQYF. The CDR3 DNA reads TGCGCCAGCAGCCAAGAAGGTCTCGGCTACGAGCAGTACTTC.